This T cell receptor (beta chain) was identified in a study of blood T cells in healthy people across ages. PCR was performed a second time for roughly 7 to 12 cycles using a sample-barcoded 5' primer and a J-beta primer mix. Any given sample supplied a minimum of 2.5 million CDR3-containing paired-end reads. TCRdb independently ran MiXCR on the 5' RACE reads; one entry per CDR3 protein. Altogether approximately 760,000 distinct CDR3 sequences are present, 20% to 30% being singletons, with the ten largest covering around 9.2%. Per sample, at least 5 micrograms of total RNA were extracted. There are 15 residues in the CDR3. Germline V CDR1 and CDR2: SGHVS, FNYEAQ. Deletions cut 5 bases from V and 0 bases from J, with 11 bases between. These same records also appear under a second study, on T cells of mothers and their children. That paper states: The TCR beta CDR3 read count exceeded 8 million for each mother and was several million for each child.

V and J are TRBV7-6 and TRBJ1-3; tentatively, D is TRBD1 (5 bases). The sequence was obtained from a boy younger than 18 in good health. Sequencing input: blood. CDR3 bases: TGTGCCAGCAGCCCTCCGACAGTCTCTGGAAACACCATATATTTT. It translates to CASSPPTVSGNTIYF.